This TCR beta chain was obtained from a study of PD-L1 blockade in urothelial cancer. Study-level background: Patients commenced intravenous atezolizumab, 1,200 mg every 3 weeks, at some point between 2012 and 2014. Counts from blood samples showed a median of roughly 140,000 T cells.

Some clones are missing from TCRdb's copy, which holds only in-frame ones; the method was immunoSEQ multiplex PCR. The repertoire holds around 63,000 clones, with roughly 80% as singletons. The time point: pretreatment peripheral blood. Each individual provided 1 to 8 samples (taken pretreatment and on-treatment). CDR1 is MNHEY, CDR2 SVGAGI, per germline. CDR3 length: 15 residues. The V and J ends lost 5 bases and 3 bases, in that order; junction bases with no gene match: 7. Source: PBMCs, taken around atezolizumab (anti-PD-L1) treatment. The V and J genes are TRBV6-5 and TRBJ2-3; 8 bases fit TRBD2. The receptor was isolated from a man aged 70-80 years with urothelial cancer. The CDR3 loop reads CASSAPGLATDTQYF. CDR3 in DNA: TGTGCCAGCAGTGCCCCCGGACTAGCAACAGATACGCAGTATTTT.